These T cell receptor beta chains were read from a single sample in a study of T cell changes during pregnancy in multiple sclerosis. Assay: immunoSEQ multiplex PCR; the TCRdb copy retains only in-frame clones and omits some. Of more than 35,000 clones in the sample, 85% to 95% were seen once. The starting material was CD4+ T cells from peripheral blood mononuclear cells, obtained in the second trimester of pregnancy. The receptors were gathered from a female donor with multiple sclerosis, enrolled in a pregnancy study. CDR3s include the opening cysteine and the closing phenylalanine or tryptophan. A D gene is named only where the DNA matches it firmly. A clone size is listed for some rows: how often the clone was seen (once, few, many), or a class if it is expanded.

abundance	len	d_gene	v_gene	j_gene	CDR3nt	CDR3aa
.	15	TRBD1	TRBV6-1	TRBJ1-5	TGTGCCAGCAGTGTTGAGACAGGGACCAATCAGCCCCAGCATTTT	CASSVETGTNQPQHF
once	15	.	TRBV19	TRBJ1-5	TGTGCCAGTAGAGAGAGTACGTTGGGCAATCAGCCCCAGCATTTT	CASRESTLGNQPQHF
.	13	.	TRBV10-3	TRBJ1-2	TGTGCCATCCCCGGGAGGGATTCTGCTAACTACACCTTC	CAIPGRDSANYTF
.	13	.	TRBV25-1	TRBJ1-6	TGTGCCAGCAATTCAGGGGACGTCCGACCCCTCCACTTT	CASNSGDVRPLHF
.	12	.	TRBV4-3	TRBJ1-1	TGCGCCAGCAGCGGGAGGCGCACTGAAGCTTTCTTT	CASSGRRTEAFF
.	15	.	TRBV30	TRBJ1-2	TGTGCCTGGAGCGGTGACTCAACAGGGAACTATGGCTACACCTTC	CAWSGDSTGNYGYTF
.	14	.	TRBV18	TRBJ1-1	TGTGCCAGCTCACCACAGGAGGAGGGGACTGAAGCTTTCTTT	CASSPQEEGTEAFF
.	11	.	TRBV5-6	TRBJ1-2	TGTGCCAGCAGGCAGACAGGCGGCTACACCTTC	CASRQTGGYTF
.	13	.	TRBV30	TRBJ1-1	TGTGCCTGGAATAAACAGCTGAACACTGAAGCTTTCTTT	CAWNKQLNTEAFF
.	12	.	TRBV5-6	TRBJ2-3	TGTGCCAGCAGGTCAGTTTCAGATACGCAGTATTTT	CASRSVSDTQYF
.	14	TRBD2	TRBV10-3	TRBJ2-7	TGTGCCATCAGACTGCGGGAGAGCTCCAGCGAGCAGTACTTC	CAIRLRESSSEQYF
few	11	TRBD1	TRBV30	TRBJ1-2	TGTGCCTGGGGGACAGGGTTTGGCTACACCTTC	CAWGTGFGYTF
.	12	TRBD1	TRBV13	TRBJ2-7	TGTGCCAGCAGCTGGGGACAGGGCGAGCAGTACTTC	CASSWGQGEQYF
.	14	.	TRBV6-5	TRBJ2-3	TGTGCCAGCGGCGAACAGCGGAGTACAGATACGCAGTATTTT	CASGEQRSTDTQYF
once	13	.	TRBV5-4	TRBJ2-2	TGTGCCAGCAGCTTGCCAGAGGCCGGGGAGCTGTTTTTT	CASSLPEAGELFF
.	14	.	TRBV2	TRBJ1-1	TGTGCCAGCAGTGACGCACAGGCTAACACTGAAGCTTTCTTT	CASSDAQANTEAFF
.	17	TRBD1	TRBV2	TRBJ2-1	TGTGCCAGCAGTGAAGGGCAGGGGACAGGGGGTATCAATGAGCAGTTCTTC	CASSEGQGTGGINEQFF
.	15	TRBD1	TRBV9	TRBJ2-5	TGTGCCAGCAGCGTACAACAGGGGGCGGGAGAGACCCAGTACTTC	CASSVQQGAGETQYF